The 27 T cell receptor beta chains below were found in one sample sequenced in a study of T cells after posttransplantation cyclophosphamide. Some clones are missing from TCRdb's copy, which holds only in-frame ones; the method was immunoSEQ multiplex PCR. The data contain more than 60,000 clones, approximately 92% of them singletons. The sequenced material came from PBMCs. Source of these receptors: a woman aged 30 to 39 in good health and a related stem cell transplant donor.

This sequence joins TRBV18 and TRBJ1-5; D not resolved. The germline V gene encodes CDR1 KGHSH and CDR2 LQKENI. The CDR3 totals 15 residues. V lost 3 bases and J lost 4, with 13 bases in between. The CDR3 here is CASSPSGLWNQPQHF. The CDR3 DNA follows: TGTGCCAGCTCACCCTCCGGGCTTTGGAATCAGCCCCAGCATTTT.

The chain joins TRBV27 to TRBJ2-5, with D possibly TRBD1 on 6 matching bases. Between the trimmed V and J ends, which lost 8 bases and 2 bases, there was a span of 15 bases. The CDR3 is 14 residues long. CDR1 is MNHEY, CDR2 SMNVEV, per germline (reference sequence). The DNA of the CDR3 is TGTGCCAGCGAACCACGGACAGTTCAAGAGACCCAGTACTTC. It codes for CASEPRTVQETQYF.

A single count supports this clone. The chain is built from TRBV28 and TRBJ2-3; 14 positions match TRBD2. The CDR3 extends over 15 amino acids. CDR1 is MDHEN and CDR2 is SYDVKM in the germline V gene. Unmatched junction bases numbered 2, after V lost 6 bases and J lost 3 bases. CDR3 protein: CASRGTSGRTDTQYF. CDR3 coding DNA: TGTGCCAGCAGAGGGACTAGCGGGAGAACAGATACGCAGTATTTT.

The rearrangement uses TRBV4-3 and TRBJ2-2, with D perhaps TRBD2 (6 bases). The germline V and J ends were trimmed by 0 bases and 4 bases, with 12 bases remaining between them. Germline V gives CDR1 LGHNA, CDR2 YSLEER. The CDR3 is 16 residues long. CDR3: CASSQDVGGLTGELFF. The CDR3 DNA sequence: TGCGCCAGCAGCCAAGATGTCGGGGGACTCACCGGGGAGCTGTTTTTT.

This chain connects TRBV15 to TRBJ1-5, with 9 nucleotides matching TRBD1. The CDR3 loop spans 21 amino acids. CDR1 and CDR2 (germline): LNHNV, YYDKDF (reference sequence). Trimming cost V 5 bases and J 1 base; bases outside gene matches: 21. The DNA of the CDR3 is TGTGCCACCAGCGGTTCGTTGGTAGGGACAGGGCAGTTCAGGAGCAATCAGCCCCAGCATTTT. This codes for CATSGSLVGTGQFRSNQPQHF.

The CDR3: CASSHRGHREKLFF. In DNA form, the CDR3 reads TGTGCCAGCAGTCACAGGGGGCATAGGGAAAAACTGTTTTTT. The chain employs TRBV6-6 and TRBJ1-4; TRBD1 matches 9 bases. The CDR3 extends over 14 amino acids. After removal of 5 bases from V and 8 bases from J, the junction contained 6 bases not matched to a gene. Germline V gives CDR1 MNHNY, CDR2 SVGAGI (reference sequence).

The chain employs TRBV28 and TRBJ1-3, with a possible D match to TRBD1 (5 bases). CDR3 length: 18 residues. Germline assignment: CDR1 MDHEN and CDR2 SYDVKM. Trimming pared 5 bases from V and 3 bases from J, leaving 23 bases between. CDR3 in amino acids: CASSIPYPDRPHGNTIYF. As DNA, the CDR3 is TGTGCCAGCAGTATACCCTATCCAGACAGACCCCATGGAAACACCATATATTTT.

The J gene is TRBJ2-7, the V gene TRBV29-1; 9 nucleotides agree with TRBD1. The V gene end was trimmed by 4 bases and the J gene end by 4 bases; junction bases not matched to a gene: 8. Germline loops: CDR1 SQVTM, CDR2 ANQGSEA. This CDR3 has 14 residues. For the CDR3, the DNA is TGCAGCGTTGTGGTGGGACAGGGTTTATACGAGCAGTACTTC. It yields the protein CSVVVGQGLYEQYF.

This clone was found once. The chain combines TRBV4-3 with TRBJ2-3, with no clear D. Trimming took off 0 bases at V and 2 bases at J, with 6 bases between the two ends. The CDR3 is made up of 14 amino acids. CDR1 and CDR2 (germline): LGHNA, YSLEER. This CDR3 reads CASSQEEFTDTQYF. The CDR3, as DNA: TGCGCCAGCAGCCAAGAGGAATTCACAGATACGCAGTATTTT.

The V and J genes are TRBV5-1 and TRBJ2-7, with D perhaps matching TRBD2 (6 bases). Germline V gene sequence: CDR1 SGHRS, CDR2 YFSETQ. Trimming took 4 bases from V and 0 from J, leaving 17 bases between them. The CDR3 loop spans 16 amino acids. The CDR3 region is CASSHHSRGISYEQYF. Here the CDR3 DNA reads TGCGCCAGCAGCCACCATTCGCGCGGGATCTCCTACGAGCAGTACTTC.

This rearrangement joins TRBV28 to TRBJ1-5; D ambiguous. This CDR3 is 13 amino acids long. From germline, CDR1 is MDHEN and CDR2 SYDVKM. With 2 bases removed from V and 6 bases from J, the gap between germline ends came to 8 bases. CDR3: CASSLARPQPQHF. The DNA for the CDR3 is TGTGCCAGCAGTTTAGCTCGACCTCAGCCCCAGCATTTT. The full variable domain, in which reference TRBV28 and TRBJ1-5 provide the parts outside the CDR3, is DVKVTQSSRYLVKRTGEKVFLECVQDMDHENMFWYRQDPGLGLRLIYFSYDVKMKEKGDIPEGYSVSREKKERFSLILESASTNQTSMYLCASSLARPQPQHFGDGTRLSIL.

V usage is TRBV28 and J usage is TRBJ1-1; a weak D match, TRBD1 (6 bases). Deletions cut 5 bases from V and 2 bases from J, with 15 bases between. Germline assignment: CDR1 MDHEN and CDR2 SYDVKM. CDR3 length equals 15 residues. The CDR3 reads CASSGKRTENTEAFF. In DNA, the CDR3 is TGTGCCAGCAGTGGAAAAAGGACAGAAAACACTGAAGCTTTCTTT. The full variable domain, in which reference TRBV28 and TRBJ1-1 provide the parts outside the CDR3, is DVKVTQSSRYLVKRTGEKVFLECVQDMDHENMFWYRQDPGLGLRLIYFSYDVKMKEKGDIPEGYSVSREKKERFSLILESASTNQTSMYLCASSGKRTENTEAFFGQGTRLTVV.

The chain combines TRBV20-1 with TRBJ2-7, with D unresolved. This CDR3 comprises 11 residues. Trimming left V 2 bases short and J 7 bases short, with 9 bases between. Germline CDR1 reads DFQATT; CDR2 reads SNEGSKA (reference sequence). The CDR3 DNA sequence: TGCAGTGCTAGACCAATAATAGAGCAGTACTTC. Translated, it gives CSARPIIEQYF.

This clone appeared a single time. The chain couples TRBV6-6 to TRBJ2-4, with 11 bases identical to TRBD1. Germline loops: CDR1 MNHNY, CDR2 SVGAGI (reference sequence). The CDR3 has 15 amino acids. Germline trimming cut 5 bases from V and 2 bases from J; bases unmatched to any gene: 2. CDR3 in DNA: TGTGCCAGCAGTGGACAGGGGGCATCCAAAAACATTCAGTACTTC. This codes for CASSGQGASKNIQYF.

The chain's CDR3 is CSVGGGLAGGPPDTQYF. The CDR3 DNA sequence: TGCAGCGTTGGTGGGGGACTAGCGGGGGGGCCCCCAGATACGCAGTATTTT. V and J are TRBV29-1 and TRBJ2-3; TRBD2 aligns across 16 bases. CDR1 is SQVTM and CDR2 is ANQGSEA in the germline V gene. The V and J ends lost 4 bases and 4 bases, in that order; junction bases with no gene match: 8. This CDR3 is built from 17 residues.

This chain links TRBV7-2 with TRBJ2-3; D might be TRBD1 or TRBD2, each matching 7 bases. The CDR3 runs to 15 residues. Germline V gene data show CDR1 as SGHTA and CDR2 as FQGNSA. The V end lost 5 bases, the J end lost 4 bases, and 16 bases lay between the germline ends. CDR3 residues: CASSPAGGGADTQYF. DNA for the CDR3: TGTGCCAGCAGCCCTGCAGGGGGGGGCGCAGATACGCAGTATTTT.

The rearrangement uses TRBV5-5 and TRBJ2-1; D gene unclear. CDR3 length equals 15 residues. Trimming shortened V by 0 bases and J by 3 bases, and 10 bases separated the two germline ends. Germline assignment: CDR1 SGHKS and CDR2 YYEKEE (reference sequence). The CDR3: CASSLVAENYNEQFF. The CDR3 coding sequence is TGTGCCAGCAGCTTGGTGGCGGAGAACTACAATGAGCAGTTCTTC.

CDR3 sequence (DNA): TGCGCCAGCAGTTATGGACAGTCCTACGAGCAGTACTTC. It specifies CASSYGQSYEQYF. The chain joins TRBV10-2 to TRBJ2-7; D might be TRBD1 (6 bases). The germline gives CDR1 WSHSY, CDR2 SAAADI. Trimming removed 5 bases from V and 1 base from J, with 9 bases in between. The CDR3 is 13 residues long.

The V and J genes are TRBV7-9 and TRBJ1-2, with D perhaps TRBD1 (6 bases). Germline V gene sequence: CDR1 SEHNR, CDR2 FQNEAQ (reference sequence). The CDR3 runs 17 residues. Trimming pared 2 bases from V and 4 bases from J, leaving 20 bases between. The CDR3 bases are TGTGCCAGCAGCTTAAGAGGACAGAAAGTCGACTTCTATGGCTACACCTTC. Its translation is CASSLRGQKVDFYGYTF.

J is TRBJ1-6 and V is TRBV11-2; D is undetermined. CDR1 and CDR2 from the germline V gene are SGHAT and FQNNGV. The V and J ends lost 2 bases and 2 bases respectively, with 7 bases between them. The CDR3 runs 15 residues. The DNA for the CDR3 is TGTGCCAGCAGCTTATCTGGAGCCTATAATTCACCCCTCCACTTT. Its translation is CASSLSGAYNSPLHF.

The gene calls are TRBV2 and TRBJ1-2; no clear D gene. CDR1 SNHLY and CDR2 FYNNEI come from the germline V gene. The CDR3 runs 11 residues. V was cut by 6 bases and J by 8 bases, with 10 bases left in between. CDR3 sequence (DNA): TGTGCCAGCAGAGGGATAAGCGGCTACACCTTC. Its protein product is CASRGISGYTF.

This chain links TRBV4-3 with TRBJ2-3; D is unclear. With 6 bases removed from V and 1 base from J, the gap between germline ends came to 8 bases. CDR3 size: 13 residues. Germline lookup yields CDR1 LGHNA and CDR2 YSLEER. The CDR3 loop reads CASRNRGTDTQYF. DNA for the CDR3: TGCGCCAGCAGAAACAGAGGCACAGATACGCAGTATTTT.

The CDR3 DNA is TGTGCCAGCAGGAATGGACGGAACCTGAACACCGGGGAGCTGTTTTTT. Translating gives CASRNGRNLNTGELFF. The chain carries TRBV2 and TRBJ2-2; D is uncertain. The V end lost 6 bases, the J end lost 1 base, and 15 bases lay between the germline ends. The CDR3 length is 16 residues. Looked up from germline, CDR1 is SNHLY and CDR2 is FYNNEI. Drawing the rest from reference TRBV2 and TRBJ2-2, the complete variable domain is EPEVTQTPSHQVTQMGQEVILRCVPISNHLYFYWYRQILGQKVEFLVSFYNNEISEKSEIFDDQFSVERPDGSNFTLKIRSTKLEDSAMYFCASRNGRNLNTGELFFGEGSRLTVL.

This clone was recorded a few times. The chain couples TRBV4-2 to TRBJ2-3; 9 nucleotides match TRBD2. V shed 0 bases, J shed 6 bases, and the junction held 7 bases outside the gene matches. Germline assignment: CDR1 LGHNA and CDR2 YNFKEQ. CDR3 length: 16 residues. CDR3 amino acids: CASSQDRSGGADTQYF. The CDR3 region has the DNA TGTGCCAGCAGCCAAGATCGTAGCGGGGGTGCGGATACGCAGTATTTT.

This chain uses TRBV4-1 with TRBJ1-5; unclear D gene. This CDR3 spans 13 amino acids. Germline V gene data show CDR1 as MGHRA and CDR2 as YSYEKL. Trimming pared 0 bases from V and 4 bases from J, leaving 4 bases between. The CDR3 DNA is TGCGCCAGCAGCCAAGACTGGAATCAGCCCCAGCATTTT. Translating it yields CASSQDWNQPQHF.

The rearrangement uses TRBV10-3 and TRBJ1-2; 9 bases align to TRBD1. This CDR3 has 15 amino acids. The V and J ends lost 0 bases and 4 bases, in that order; junction bases with no gene match: 3. Germline loops: CDR1 ENHRY, CDR2 SYGVKD. As DNA, the CDR3 is TGTGCCATCAGTGAGTCTGTGACAGGGGGCTATGGCTACACCTTC. Translation gives CAISESVTGGYGYTF.

V usage is TRBV27 and J usage is TRBJ2-7; 11 bases fit TRBD1. CDR3 length: 14 amino acids. V gave up 6 bases and J gave up 3 bases; unmatched junction bases: 4. Looked up from germline, CDR1 is MNHEY and CDR2 is SMNVEV (reference sequence). CDR3 region: CASRRTGGVYEQYF. CDR3 DNA sequence: TGTGCCAGCAGACGGACAGGGGGCGTCTACGAGCAGTACTTC.